The clone carrying this T cell receptor beta chain showed up just a few times. Study members were between roughly 18 and 100 years old and lived in 20 to 30 US regions. Some clones are missing from TCRdb's copy, which holds only in-frame ones; the method was immunoSEQ multiplex PCR. The sample yields approximately 260,000 clones, 80% to 85% seen once. These data are taken from a study of blood T cell repertoires in COVID-19. The wider study: The origin of the acute and convalescent COVID-19 samples was the United States, Italy and Spain.

The germline CDR1 and CDR2 sequences are LGHNA and YSLEER. V gave up 0 bases and J gave up 12 bases, with 12 bases separating them. CDR3 length: 12 amino acids. Sequencing used PBMCs or T cells enriched from blood (not recorded which). This TCR was sampled from a man aged 45-65 years who had recovered from COVID-19. The V and J genes are TRBV4-3 and TRBJ2-7, with D perhaps TRBD2 (6 bases). In nucleotides, the CDR3 is TGCGCCAGCAGCCAAGAAACCACTAGCTTGTACTTC. Its protein product is CASSQETTSLYF.